A single TCR beta chain is shown here with its context. Its target is not known. The sample originates from a study of T-cell memory formation after mild COVID-19. Study context: In these data, TCR clusters were largely donor specific.

Study-level findings and limits: Some clones that responded were present in memory (sampled pre-infection), which suggests cross-reactive memory joined. Chiefly within CM and EM were the contracting CD4+ clones; CD8+ ones were within EMRA.

The CDR3 loop spans 13 amino acids. The ends were cut back, 4 bases at V and 7 bases at J, with 14 bases in the middle. The germline V gene has CDR1 SQVTM and CDR2 ANQGSEA. One entry per CDR3 protein, called by TCRdb with MiXCR from the 5' RACE reads. The sample includes 340,000 or so distinct CDR3 sequences, about an eighth of them seen just once. This receptor was obtained from a man aged 18 to 30 who had mild COVID-19 (a few samples of this study predate the infection). Cell type and time point are not known. Sequenced: PBMCs or a T cell subset sorted from them (not recorded which). The chain combines TRBV29-1 with TRBJ2-1; a weak D match, TRBD2 (7 bases). The CDR3 DNA is TGCAGCGTTGTAGGGGGGGCCGGGAATGAGCAGTTCTTC. It codes for CSVVGGAGNEQFF.